This T cell receptor beta chain was recorded in a study of regulatory T cells in long-lasting Graves disease (dated by TCRdb to 2020 to 2023). At the level of the whole study: Antithyroid drugs had been taken for less than 3 months by newly diagnosed Graves' disease patients. The study was conducted in China and was registered as a clinical trial. A total of roughly 35 samples underwent TCR sequencing, from roughly 13 patients with persistent Graves' disease and 20 patients with newly diagnosed Graves' disease. Persistent Graves' disease patients were compared with newly diagnosed Graves' disease patients by peripheral blood TCR sequencing and RNA sequencing.

The full study reports these points: The small sample size was acknowledged by the authors as a limitation that may reduce accuracy. Persistent Graves' disease patients showed lower TCR Shannon entropy and fewer highly expanded clones than newly diagnosed patients, suggesting clonal expansion. A larger number of public clonotypes was shared among persistent patients (about 2,700) than among newly diagnosed patients (around 970). TRBV28, TRBJ1-2 and TRBJ2-5 were preferentially used in persistent disease, while TRBV20-1 and TRBJ2-1 were favored in newly diagnosed disease. Only peripheral blood was studied, because thyroid tissue, the primary lesion, was inaccessible. Only the TCR beta chain was sequenced and analyzed.

The protocol used for the library was multiplex PCR. Sequencing instrument: Illumina HiSeq 4000. To build TCR beta libraries, CDR3 regions were amplified by Arm-PCR using iRepertoire HTBI primers. Before sequencing, the PCR products went through gel purification. The study's own analysis went as follows. Across samples, 60 to 70 TRBV and around 15 TRBJ segments were identified and used for gene usage analysis of CDR3 amino acid clonotypes. COPE and FqMerger were used to merge filtered high-quality paired reads into contigs. BLAST was used to align contigs to IMGT TRBV, TRBD and TRBJ reference genes, and CDR3 was defined according to IMGT. Any clonotype with a frequency above 0.1% was classified as a highly expanded clone. Shannon entropy served as the measure of repertoire diversity, while the Gini coefficient captured V-J evenness. Public clonotypes were defined as clonotypes shared by more than one individual. TCRdb itself trimmed the public reads at Q25 with fastp, ran MiXCR and retained productive beta chains. Each entry is one CDR3 protein sequence, shown with its most common DNA and genes. For this entry, the V and J calls and clone size follow TCRdb and not the study's own pipeline. The table for this sample lists a few hundred thousand distinct CDR3 sequences; around 17% of them were counted only once. The ten largest clones represent 20% to 25% of the sample.

Per the publication, the time point label means: newly diagnosed GD, antithyroid drugs for less than 3 months. RNA was extracted from PBMCs in TRIzol for both TCR sequencing and RNA sequencing. The diagnosis of Graves' disease followed American Thyroid Association guidelines. The patients came from an endocrinology department in Xi'an, China. Each patient gave around 9 milliliters of peripheral blood, collected in an EDTA anticoagulant tube. Ficoll Paque Plus density gradient separation was used to isolate PBMCs, and no further T cell sorting was performed. An Agilent 2100 Bioanalyzer and agarose gel were used to check RNA quality, while a NanoDrop 2000 measured RNA concentration. This clonotype has ten or more counts. It lacks a known antigen. No much larger clone is present one base from it, and per-base qualities are unavailable. From cysteine to phenylalanine, the CDR3 is 17 amino acids long. Here the CDR3 DNA is all that survives: 51 bases in frame from base 1. V gives up 7 bases and J gives up 1 base, and the segment between their germline ends measures 20 bases. For CDR1 and CDR2, the germline V gene lists MDHEN and SYDVKM.

The sample also formed part of further work on T cells in Graves' hyperthyroidism and ophthalmopathy. The second source states: A patient counted as having stable Graves' hyperthyroidism if no progression to ophthalmopathy occurred over 18 months of follow-up. Hyperthyroidism patients were newly diagnosed, had a disease duration of under 2 months, and were aged 18 to 65 years. Exclusion was applied to patients with uncontrolled infections, other autoimmune diseases, pregnancy or lactation. Diagnoses were established on the basis of clinical symptoms, serum thyroxine and TRAb, thyroid ultrasound, and orbital computed tomography. A first-round RT-PCR of the TCR CDR3 used the HTBI primer set with the Qiagen OneStep RT-PCR kit. Most expanded thyroid clonotypes (frequency above 0.001) were also found in blood, which suggests that blood repertoires may mirror thyroid immune responses. In cross-validation, a model built on a 13 V-J signature told ophthalmopathy apart from stable hyperthyroidism with 85% to 90% sensitivity and roughly 81% specificity, and in testing the same model reached 80%/75%. During validation, the model predicted progression to ophthalmopathy a median of around six months ahead of onset, with roughly 65% sensitivity and about 75% specificity. To identify distinguishing TCR V-J signatures, a discovery cohort of about 95 patients was used, comprising 40 to 45 with Graves' ophthalmopathy and some 57 with stable Graves' hyperthyroidism. Prospective prediction of ophthalmopathy was tested in an independent validation cohort of fewer than 20 hyperthyroidism patients and 17 patients who later progressed to ophthalmopathy. For training and testing, the roughly 100 patients in the discovery cohort were randomly divided in a 7:3 ratio. The study also compared thyroid tissue and blood T-cell repertoires from roughly 6 Graves' hyperthyroidism patients. Following sampling, methimazole starting at 30 mg daily was given to hyperthyroidism patients, and high-dose intravenous methylprednisolone was given to ophthalmopathy patients. Libraries were constructed in a second round of multiplex PCR, after which size selection and purification were carried out. Paired-end sequencing of the libraries was performed with 100 bp reads on an Illumina HiSeq2000. Raw data were processed with SOAPnuke, discarding reads with adapters, uncalled bases, mean Phred below 15, or no exact constant-primer or identifier match. COPE v1.2.5 was used to merge high-quality paired reads, and clonotypes were defined as unique nucleotide sequences. MiTCR v1.1 was used to align clonotypes to the IMGT TRBV, TRBD and TRBJ reference segments. The analysis was restricted to V-J combinations with a frequency above 0.0001, which together covered 99% to 99.2% of the repertoires. A TCS score was defined as the ratio of F50 (clonal expansion) to E x V (chaos), with BLOSUM62-based TCRdist applied between CDR3 peptides within each V-J. Welch's t-statistics and random forest reduced around 510 V-J features to roughly 13, which were used in a naive Bayes classifier (R e1071). Sample size was not statistically predetermined, and investigators were not blinded to group allocation. According to the paper, TCR Vbeta CDR3 sequencing was carried out on over 130 peripheral blood samples, which came from over 40 ophthalmopathy, around 74 hyperthyroidism and approximately 17 progressor patients.

The TCR comes from a woman between 18 and 29 years old with Graves disease. Donor details come from another sample of the same person, matched by shared clones. Sequenced material: peripheral blood mononuclear cells (PBMCs), taken at new diagnosis, from a patient treated with antithyroid drugs. The chain is encoded by TRBV28 joined to TRBJ2-1; TRBD2 could be the D gene, as 5 bases match. The CDR3 has the sequence CASTLYPRALSYNEQFF. The nucleotide sequence reads TGTGCCAGCACCTTATATCCGAGGGCCCTTTCCTACAATGAGCAGTTCTTC.